This T cell receptor beta chain was identified during a study of blood T cell repertoires in COVID-19. As for the study in general: PBMCs, B-cell-depleted T cells, or T cells were the source of the cDNA or gDNA that made up the material.

Sequencing used immunoSEQ multiplex PCR; TCRdb keeps in-frame clones, though not all of them. The sample lists 110,000 or so clones; 70% to 90% were seen once. The sample was peripheral blood. This receptor was obtained from a woman in her 70s who had recovered from COVID-19.

The CDR3 DNA follows: TGCGCCAGCAGCTTAGAGAGGGCCAGGGAGCAGTACTTC. Amino acid sequence: CASSLERAREQYF. The rearrangement uses TRBV5-1 and TRBJ2-7, with D possibly being TRBD2 (5 bases). Per the germline V gene, CDR1 is SGHRS and CDR2 is YFSETQ. V lost 2 bases and J 7 bases, leaving 13 bases between the germline ends. This CDR3 spans 13 amino acids.